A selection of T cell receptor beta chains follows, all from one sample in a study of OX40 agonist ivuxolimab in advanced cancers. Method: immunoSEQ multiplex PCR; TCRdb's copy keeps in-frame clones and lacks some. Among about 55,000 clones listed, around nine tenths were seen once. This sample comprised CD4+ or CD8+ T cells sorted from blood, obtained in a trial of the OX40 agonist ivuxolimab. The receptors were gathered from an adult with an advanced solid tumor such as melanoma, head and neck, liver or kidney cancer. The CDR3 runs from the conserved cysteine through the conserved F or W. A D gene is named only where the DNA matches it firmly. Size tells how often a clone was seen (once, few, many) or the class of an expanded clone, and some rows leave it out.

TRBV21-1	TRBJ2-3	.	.	CASSKPPRESAPDTQYF	TGTGCCAGCAGCAAACCACCCCGGGAATCCGCCCCAGATACGCAGTATTTT
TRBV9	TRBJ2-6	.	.	CASSPSGRTPAGANVLTF	TGTGCCAGCAGCCCGTCGGGCAGGACCCCAGCTGGGGCCAACGTCCTGACTTTC
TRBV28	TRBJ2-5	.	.	CASSLSVRETQYF	TGTGCCAGCAGTTTATCGGTCCGGGAGACCCAGTACTTC
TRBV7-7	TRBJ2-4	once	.	CASSLTSQRGAKNIQYF	TGTGCTAGCAGCTTGACCAGCCAGAGGGGAGCCAAAAACATTCAGTACTTC
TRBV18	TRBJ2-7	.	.	CASSPAGLYEQYF	TGTGCCAGCTCACCGGCGGGGCTCTACGAGCAGTACTTC
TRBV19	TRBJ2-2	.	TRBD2	CATNFRLAGANTGELFF	TGTGCCACAAACTTCAGACTAGCGGGAGCGAACACCGGGGAGCTGTTTTTT
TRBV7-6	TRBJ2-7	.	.	CASSLVVRAHEQYF	TGTGCCAGCAGCTTAGTCGTTAGGGCCCACGAGCAGTACTTC
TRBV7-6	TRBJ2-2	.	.	CASSLVFGGSVNTGELFF	TGTGCCAGCAGCTTAGTTTTTGGGGGAAGCGTGAACACCGGGGAGCTGTTTTTT
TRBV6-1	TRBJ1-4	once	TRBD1	CASSEGGQVGEKLFF	TGTGCCAGCAGTGAGGGGGGACAGGTGGGAGAAAAACTGTTTTTT
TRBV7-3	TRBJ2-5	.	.	CASSLGGLETQYF	TGTGCCAGCAGCTTAGGGGGATTGGAGACCCAGTACTTC
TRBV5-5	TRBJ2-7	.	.	CAGKIPTGFYEQYF	TGTGCCGGCAAAATCCCGACGGGTTTCTACGAGCAGTACTTC
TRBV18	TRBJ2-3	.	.	CATGGTETDTQYF	TGTGCCACCGGGGGGACAGAGACAGATACGCAGTATTTT
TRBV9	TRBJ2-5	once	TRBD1	CASSVGTRGQRQETQYF	TGTGCCAGCAGCGTAGGCACTAGGGGACAGAGACAAGAGACCCAGTACTTC
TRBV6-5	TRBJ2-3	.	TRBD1	CASSYRDRETDTQYF	TGTGCCAGCAGTTATCGGGACAGGGAGACAGATACGCAGTATTTT
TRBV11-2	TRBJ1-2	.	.	CASSLDLTDLREVF	TGTGCCAGCAGCTTAGATTTGACGGACCTCCGAGAGGTCTTC
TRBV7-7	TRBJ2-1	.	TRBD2	CASSLNSGSPSTNEQFF	TGTGCTAGCAGCTTAAATAGCGGGAGTCCTTCAACCAATGAGCAGTTCTTC
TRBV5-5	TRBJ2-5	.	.	CASSYSYETQYF	TGTGCCAGCAGCTACAGTTATGAGACCCAGTACTTC
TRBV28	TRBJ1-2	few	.	CASSGLYGYTF	TGTGCCAGCAGCGGGCTCTATGGCTACACCTTC
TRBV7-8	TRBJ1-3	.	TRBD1	CASSRDRANTIYF	TGTGCCAGCAGCCGGGACAGGGCAAACACCATATATTTT
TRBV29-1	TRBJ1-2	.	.	CSVERGWDYGYTF	TGCAGCGTTGAACGGGGATGGGACTATGGCTACACCTTC
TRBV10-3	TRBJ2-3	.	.	CAISESGGTDTQYF	TGTGCCATCAGTGAGTCCGGGGGCACAGATACGCAGTATTTT
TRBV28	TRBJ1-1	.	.	CASSSTATEAFF	TGTGCCAGCAGTTCCACAGCGACTGAAGCTTTCTTT
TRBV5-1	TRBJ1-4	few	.	CASSWRGGPTNEKLFF	TGCGCCAGCAGCTGGCGGGGGGGACCAACTAATGAAAAACTGTTTTTT
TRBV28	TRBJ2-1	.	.	CASSSLISAVYSYNEQFF	TGTGCCAGCAGTAGCCTGATCTCAGCGGTTTACTCCTACAATGAGCAGTTCTTC
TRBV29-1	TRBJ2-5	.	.	CSVEVGVGVAQYF	TGCAGCGTTGAAGTTGGGGTCGGGGTGGCCCAGTACTTC
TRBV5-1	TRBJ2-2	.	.	CASSQQGPNTGELFF	TGCGCCAGCAGCCAACAGGGCCCGAACACCGGGGAGCTGTTTTTT
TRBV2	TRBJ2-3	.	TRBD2	CASRRTSGSADTQYF	TGTGCCAGCCGCCGGACTAGCGGGAGCGCAGATACGCAGTATTTT
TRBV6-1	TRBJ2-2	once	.	CASRITETGELFF	TGTGCCAGCAGGATTACTGAAACCGGGGAGCTGTTTTTT
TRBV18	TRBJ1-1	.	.	CASSPGGAFNTEAFF	TGTGCCAGCTCACCGGGAGGGGCTTTCAACACTGAAGCTTTCTTT
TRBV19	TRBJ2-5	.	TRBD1	CASSPGGWEETQYF	TGTGCCAGTAGTCCAGGGGGCTGGGAAGAGACCCAGTACTTC